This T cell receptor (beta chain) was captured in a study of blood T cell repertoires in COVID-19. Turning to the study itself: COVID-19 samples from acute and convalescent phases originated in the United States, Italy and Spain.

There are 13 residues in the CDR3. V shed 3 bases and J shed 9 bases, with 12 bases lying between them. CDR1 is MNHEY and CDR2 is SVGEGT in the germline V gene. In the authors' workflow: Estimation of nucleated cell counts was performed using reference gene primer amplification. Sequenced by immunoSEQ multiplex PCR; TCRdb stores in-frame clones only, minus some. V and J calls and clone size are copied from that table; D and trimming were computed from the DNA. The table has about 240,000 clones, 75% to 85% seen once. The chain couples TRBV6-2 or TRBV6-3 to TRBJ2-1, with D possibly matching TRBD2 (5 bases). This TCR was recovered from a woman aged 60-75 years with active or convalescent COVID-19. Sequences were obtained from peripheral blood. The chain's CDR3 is CASSYNFRGEQFF. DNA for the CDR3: TGTGCCAGCAGTTATAACTTTCGGGGTGAGCAGTTCTTC.